A single sample gave rise to the 28 T cell receptor beta chains below, sequenced in a study of blood T cells in healthy people across ages. Through a sample-barcoded 5' primer and a J-beta primer mix, a second PCR was run for roughly 7 to 11 cycles. TCRdb fed the 5' RACE reads into MiXCR, producing one record per CDR3 protein. The sample has approximately 800,000 distinct CDR3 sequences; roughly 56% are singletons. Sequenced material: blood. Every receptor here comes from a man aged 35 to 55 in good health.

This sequence joins TRBV6-5 and TRBJ2-7; 7 bases line up with TRBD2. The germline V gene has CDR1 MNHEY and CDR2 SVGAGI. The trim removed 5 bases at V and 6 bases at J, leaving 10 bases unmatched. The CDR3 has 14 amino acids. The CDR3 is CASSPGGSFGEQYF. The CDR3 coding sequence is TGTGCCAGCAGTCCGGGCGGGAGCTTCGGCGAGCAGTACTTC.

The V call is TRBV7-9, the J call TRBJ2-7; 8 positions agree with TRBD1. CDR1 and CDR2 (germline): SEHNR, FQNEAQ (reference sequence). Trimming at V came to 4 bases and at J to 2 bases, leaving 10 bases not matched to a gene. The CDR3 consists of 16 residues. CDR3 in DNA: TGTGCCAGCAGCTCGGCCGTCGGGGACAGGACCTACGAGCAGTACTTC. This sequence encodes CASSSAVGDRTYEQYF. The full variable domain, with the rest looked up from reference TRBV7-9 and TRBJ2-7, is DTGVSQNPRHKITKRGQNVTFRCDPISEHNRLYWYRQTLGQGPEFLTYFQNEAQLEKSRLLSDRFSAERPKGSFSTLEIQRTEQGDSAMYLCASSSAVGDRTYEQYFGPGTRLTVT.

This clonotype was counted only a few times. This chain uses TRBV12-3 or TRBV12-4 with TRBJ2-6; D gene unclear. The germline V and J ends were trimmed by 6 bases and 0 bases, with 9 bases remaining between them. This CDR3 comprises 15 residues. In DNA form, the CDR3 reads TGTGCCAGCAGGACACACTTCTCTGGGGCCAACGTCCTGACTTTC. It encodes CASRTHFSGANVLTF.

DNA for the CDR3: TGCGCCAGCAGCCAAGATCCGGGACAGGGCCGTGAAGCTTTCTTT. Protein product: CASSQDPGQGREAFF. The chain couples TRBV4-3 to TRBJ1-1; 9 bases agree with TRBD1. The germline gives CDR1 LGHNA, CDR2 YSLEER. Losses at the gene ends were 0 bases for V and 7 bases for J; bases not matched to a gene: 6. CDR3 length equals 15 residues.

The rearrangement joins TRBV7-2 to TRBJ2-5; D is unresolved. CDR1 and CDR2 (germline): SGHTA, FQGNSA. The CDR3 is 15 residues long. The ends were cut back, 2 bases at V and 11 bases at J, with 21 bases in the middle. The CDR3 DNA follows: TGTGCCAGCAGCTTACGACGGGCCAGGCTTGGAGAGCAGTACTTC. Translated: CASSLRRARLGEQYF.

This clonotype was seen a single time. The CDR3 sequence is CASSQPGGTAFYGYTF. The DNA of the CDR3 is TGTGCCAGCAGCCAACCCGGCGGGACAGCCTTCTATGGCTACACCTTC. The rearrangement joins TRBV4-2 to TRBJ1-2; TRBD1 matches at 7 bases. Trimming at V came to 2 bases and at J to 4 bases, leaving 10 bases not matched to a gene. CDR1 and CDR2 (germline): LGHNA, YNFKEQ. The CDR3 has 16 amino acids.

The chain joins TRBV2 to TRBJ1-4; TRBD1 aligns across 8 bases. The V segment lost 7 bases and the J segment 3 bases; nucleotides outside the gene matches: 4. This CDR3 region has 14 residues. CDR1 is SNHLY, CDR2 FYNNEI, per germline. The CDR3 is CASKPTGANEKLFF. CDR3 DNA: TGTGCCAGCAAACCGACAGGGGCTAATGAAAAACTGTTTTTT.

The chain couples TRBV28 to TRBJ2-7; possibly TRBD1 for D (6 bases). Germline lookup yields CDR1 MDHEN and CDR2 SYDVKM. This CDR3 is built from 15 residues. Trimming shortened V by 2 bases and J by 4 bases, and 15 bases separated the two germline ends. CDR3 sequence: CASSLVSGVGYEQYF. The CDR3 DNA reads TGTGCCAGCAGTTTAGTCTCAGGGGTCGGGTACGAGCAGTACTTC. The full variable domain, completed using reference TRBV28 and TRBJ2-7, is DVKVTQSSRYLVKRTGEKVFLECVQDMDHENMFWYRQDPGLGLRLIYFSYDVKMKEKGDIPEGYSVSREKKERFSLILESASTNQTSMYLCASSLVSGVGYEQYFGPGTRLTVT.

This chain links TRBV29-1 with TRBJ2-1, with 12 bases lining up with TRBD2. This CDR3 has 14 amino acids. Per germline, CDR1 SQVTM and CDR2 ANQGSEA. The trim removed 6 bases at V and 6 bases at J, leaving 6 bases unmatched. CDR3 residues: CSVATSGGGNEQFF. CDR3 nucleotides: TGCAGCGTCGCGACTAGCGGGGGCGGCAATGAGCAGTTCTTC.

The chain employs TRBV4-1 and TRBJ2-5; 13 bases are shared with TRBD2. The germline CDR1 and CDR2 sequences are MGHRA and YSYEKL. This CDR3 region has 17 residues. After removal of 3 bases from V and 11 bases from J, the junction contained 15 bases not matched to a gene. This CDR3 is CASSHSTSGGARYEQYF. CDR3 sequence (DNA): TGCGCCAGCAGCCATTCTACTAGCGGGGGGGCCCGGTATGAGCAGTACTTC.

The chain uses TRBV20-1 and TRBJ2-7; 9 bases are a match to TRBD2. V was clipped by 2 bases and J by 1 base; unmatched bases: 12. CDR1 and CDR2 (germline): DFQATT, SNEGSKA (reference sequence). The CDR3 runs 17 residues. The chain's CDR3 is CSARTAGGPGGSYEQYF. The CDR3 region has the DNA TGCAGTGCTAGAACGGCGGGAGGGCCAGGTGGATCCTACGAGCAGTACTTC.

The chain recombines TRBV14 with TRBJ2-4; 11 positions agree with TRBD1. With the DNA end fitting TRBJ2-7 better, the J assignment may be wrong. Germline CDR1 is SGHDN and CDR2 is FVKESK. The CDR3 extends over 14 amino acids. In DNA form, the CDR3 reads TGTGCCAGCAGCCGAAGGACAGGGGGCAGCGAGCAGTACTTC. Protein product: CASSRRTGGSEQYF.

The V gene is TRBV5-1, the J gene TRBJ2-1; 8 nucleotides line up with TRBD2. The trim removed 3 bases at V and 5 bases at J, leaving 13 bases unmatched. The CDR3 runs to 17 residues. The germline CDR1 and CDR2 sequences are SGHRS and YFSETQ. CDR3 sequence: CASSSTLFRGGHNEQFF. The CDR3 DNA sequence: TGCGCCAGCAGCTCGACCCTTTTTCGGGGGGGCCACAATGAGCAGTTCTTC.

This sequence joins TRBV4-2 and TRBJ1-4; D might be TRBD1 (6 bases). The CDR3 is 19 residues long. The V end was cut by 0 bases, the J end by 6 bases, with 23 bases between. CDR1 is LGHNA and CDR2 is YNFKEQ in the germline V gene. The CDR3 region has the DNA TGTGCCAGCAGCCAAGATATCGACAGGAACGTTAGGGAGGATGAAAAACTGTTTTTT. Its protein product is CASSQDIDRNVREDEKLFF.

This clonotype was counted a single time. The V gene is TRBV7-2, the J gene TRBJ2-5, with no clear D. Between the trimmed V and J ends, which lost 5 bases and 11 bases, there was a span of 27 bases. The CDR3 runs 16 residues. CDR1 and CDR2 from the germline V gene are SGHTA and FQGNSA. CDR3 amino acids: CASSPEVTLEHNEQYF. CDR3 DNA: TGTGCCAGCAGCCCAGAGGTGACACTGGAGCACAATGAGCAGTACTTC.

V and J are TRBV27 and TRBJ2-2; 7 bases align to TRBD2. The CDR3 is 15 amino acids. Trimming cost V 3 bases and J 5 bases; bases outside gene matches: 6. Germline V CDR1 and CDR2: MNHEY, SMNVEV (reference sequence). CDR3 sequence (DNA): TGTGCCAGCAGTTTCACAGCGGGAACGACCGGGGAGCTGTTTTTT. Residues: CASSFTAGTTGELFF.

The chain is built from TRBV4-2 and TRBJ1-1, with 7 bases aligning to TRBD1. Germline CDR1 and CDR2: LGHNA and YNFKEQ. V lost 5 bases, J lost 1 base, and 10 bases stayed unmatched. The CDR3 loop spans 16 amino acids. The CDR3 bases are TGTGCCAGCAGCACCCGACAGGGCCGGGGGAACACTGAAGCTTTCTTT. It is translated as CASSTRQGRGNTEAFF.

The chain links TRBV20-1 to TRBJ2-7, with D uncertain. Germline values: CDR1 DFQATT, CDR2 SNEGSKA (reference sequence). Trimming left V 4 bases short and J 3 bases short, with 10 bases between. The CDR3 spans 12 residues. CDR3 loop: CSATDVGYEQYF. For the CDR3, the DNA is TGCAGTGCTACCGACGTCGGCTACGAGCAGTACTTC.

This clonotype appeared a few times. The genes are TRBV5-5 and TRBJ1-5; D gene unclear. CDR1 and CDR2 (germline): SGHKS, YYEKEE (reference sequence). Trimming stripped 0 bases from V and 6 bases from J, with 13 bases between. The CDR3 has 15 amino acids. The CDR3 nucleotides are TGTGCCAGCAGCTTGGAGAAAGGGTGGGGTCAGCCCCAGCATTTT. Translated: CASSLEKGWGQPQHF.

This clonotype occurred a few times. This chain connects TRBV6-1 to TRBJ1-2; 7 bases are shared with TRBD1. V shed 8 bases and J 0 bases; nucleotides not matched to a gene: 12. CDR3 length: 16 amino acids. Germline values: CDR1 MNHNS, CDR2 SASEGT. This chain's CDR3 is CASLGRQGVSNYGYTF. The CDR3 coding sequence is TGTGCCAGCCTGGGGAGACAGGGCGTATCTAACTATGGCTACACCTTC.

This clonotype was seen more than once but under ten times. The J gene is TRBJ2-7, the V gene TRBV4-3, with 8 bases that match TRBD2. V shed 1 base, J shed 2 bases, and the junction held 7 bases outside the gene matches. The CDR3 is 16 residues long. The germline gives CDR1 LGHNA, CDR2 YSLEER. DNA for the CDR3: TGCGCCAGCAGCCAAGGCGCAGGGACTAGGACCTACGAGCAGTACTTC. This sequence encodes CASSQGAGTRTYEQYF.

The rearrangement links TRBV29-1 to TRBJ2-1; 8 bases fit TRBD1. Losses at the gene ends were 4 bases for V and 5 bases for J; bases not matched to a gene: 4. The CDR3 is made up of 13 amino acids. Per the germline V gene, CDR1 is SQVTM and CDR2 is ANQGSEA. The chain's CDR3 is CSVGQGANNEQFF. The CDR3 DNA reads as TGCAGCGTTGGGCAGGGGGCTAACAATGAGCAGTTCTTC.

This sequence joins TRBV9 and TRBJ2-7; 9 bases line up with TRBD1. V was clipped by 3 bases and J by 3 bases; unmatched bases: 7. Germline V gives CDR1 SGDLS, CDR2 YYNGEE. The length of the CDR3 is 15 residues. The CDR3 spells CASSEGQGYFYEQYF. CDR3 DNA: TGTGCCAGCAGCGAGGGACAGGGCTATTTCTACGAGCAGTACTTC.

The count of this clonotype is one. The chain joins TRBV28 to TRBJ2-3; 12 nucleotides align to TRBD2. The V gene end was trimmed by 6 bases and the J gene end by 5 bases; junction bases not matched to a gene: 24. This CDR3 contains 21 residues. From germline, CDR1 is MDHEN and CDR2 SYDVKM. The chain's CDR3 is CASSPLLGQIKTTSGRDTQYF. The CDR3, as DNA: TGTGCCAGCAGCCCTCTCCTAGGACAGATCAAAACGACTAGCGGGAGAGATACGCAGTATTTT.

This chain links TRBV6-6 with TRBJ2-3; a weak D match, TRBD1 (6 bases). CDR3 length: 16 residues. Trimming shortened V by 4 bases and J by 0 bases, and 14 bases separated the two germline ends. The germline V gene encodes CDR1 MNHNY and CDR2 SVGAGI (reference sequence). In nucleotides, the CDR3 is TGTGCCAGCAGTTTCCAAGGACAGACTAGCACAGATACGCAGTATTTT. It codes for CASSFQGQTSTDTQYF.

CDR3 nucleotide sequence: TGCGCCAGCAGCTCAACTAGTTTCTCCTACAATGAGCAGTTCTTC. As protein: CASSSTSFSYNEQFF. The rearrangement joins TRBV5-1 to TRBJ2-1; TRBD2 might be the D (5 bases). The CDR3 extends over 15 amino acids. Per the germline V gene, CDR1 is SGHRS and CDR2 is YFSETQ. Trimming took 3 bases from V and 0 from J, leaving 10 bases between them.

J is TRBJ2-4 and V is TRBV6-5; D not certain. In germline, CDR1 is MNHEY, CDR2 SVGAGI. This CDR3 contains 11 residues. Trimming removed 2 bases at V and 13 bases at J, with 9 bases between. The CDR3 nucleotides read TGTGCCAGCAGTTACGGCCCTCAGCAGTACTTC. It is translated as CASSYGPQQYF.

This clonotype showed up just once. The chain joins TRBV2 to TRBJ2-4; D unclear. The end of the DNA is better explained by TRBJ2-7, so the J call may be wrong. The CDR3 spans 12 residues. CDR1 and CDR2 from the germline V gene are SNHLY and FYNNEI. Here the CDR3 reads CASSAHIYEQYF. CDR3 bases: TGTGCCAGCAGCGCCCATATCTACGAGCAGTACTTC.